The TCR beta chain under discussion was sequenced for a study of cytomegalovirus exposure and HLA in healthy donors. This CDR3 region has 18 residues. V dropped 5 bases and J dropped 6; count of bases not matched to a gene: 17. Germline CDR1 KGHSH, CDR2 LQKENI. Overall study results and limits: As was reported, the classifier diagnosed cytomegalovirus status with high specificity and sensitivity. A later analysis linked a missense DCLRE1C variant to TCR beta V- and J-gene trimming.

Primers: 60 Vbeta forward and 13 Jbeta reverse. The table came from immunoSEQ multiplex PCR; TCRdb's copy has only in-frame clones and leaves some out. The sample yields over 75,000 clones, 60% to 80% seen once. Points on this clone: Antigen: not known.

J is TRBJ2-2 and V is TRBV18, with TRBD1 identical over 8 bases. This clonotype was obtained from a female donor in good health and CMV-seronegative. The sample was PBMCs. CDR3 bases: TGTGCCAGCTCAACTAGGACAGGGACCCCCAGACGGGCCGGGGAGCTGTTTTTT. This translates into CASSTRTGTPRRAGELFF.